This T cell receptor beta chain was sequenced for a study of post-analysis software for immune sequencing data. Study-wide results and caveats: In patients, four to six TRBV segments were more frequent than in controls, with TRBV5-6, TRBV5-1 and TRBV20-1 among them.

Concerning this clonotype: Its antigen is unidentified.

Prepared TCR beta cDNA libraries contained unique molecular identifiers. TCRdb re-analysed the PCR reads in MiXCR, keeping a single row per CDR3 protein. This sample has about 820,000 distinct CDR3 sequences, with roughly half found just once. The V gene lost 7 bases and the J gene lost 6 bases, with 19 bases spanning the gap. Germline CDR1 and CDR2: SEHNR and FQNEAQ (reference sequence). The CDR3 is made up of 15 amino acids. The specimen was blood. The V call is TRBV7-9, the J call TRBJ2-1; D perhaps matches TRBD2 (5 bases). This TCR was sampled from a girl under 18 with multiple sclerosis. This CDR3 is CASMYDVVGANEQFF. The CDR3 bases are TGTGCCAGCATGTATGATGTGGTGGGAGCCAATGAGCAGTTCTTC.